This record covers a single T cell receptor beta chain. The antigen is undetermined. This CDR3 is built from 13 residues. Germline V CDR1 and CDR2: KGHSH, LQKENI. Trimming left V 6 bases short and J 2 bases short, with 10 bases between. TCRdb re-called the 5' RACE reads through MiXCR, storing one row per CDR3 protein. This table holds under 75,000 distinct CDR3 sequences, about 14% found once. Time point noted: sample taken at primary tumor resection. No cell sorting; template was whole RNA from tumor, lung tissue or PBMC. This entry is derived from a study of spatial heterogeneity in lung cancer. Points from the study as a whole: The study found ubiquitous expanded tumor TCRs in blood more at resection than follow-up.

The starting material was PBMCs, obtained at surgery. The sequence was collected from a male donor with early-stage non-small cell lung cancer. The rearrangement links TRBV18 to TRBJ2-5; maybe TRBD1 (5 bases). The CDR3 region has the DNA TGTGCCAGCTCCGACAGAACACAAGAGACCCAGTACTTC. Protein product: CASSDRTQETQYF.